The sequence of this T cell receptor beta chain was determined in a study of CD8 T cells in Susac syndrome. An input of about 0.45 to 1 ug of RNA was subjected to reverse transcription using random hexamers. One entry per CDR3 protein results from TCRdb running MiXCR on the immunoSEQ multiplex PCR reads. Among over 80,000 distinct CDR3 sequences listed, roughly 93% were seen once. V dropped 3 bases and J dropped 2; count of bases not matched to a gene: 5. The length of the CDR3 is 15 residues. CDR1 is MGHRA, CDR2 YSYEKL, per germline. Negative isolation yielded the CD8+ and CD4+ T cells, while FACS enriched the TEMRA cells.

The sample was CD8+ T cells from PBMCs. The receptor was derived from a human donor in good health. V is TRBV4-1 and J is TRBJ2-7; 9 bases are a match to TRBD1. The CDR3 coding sequence is TGCGCCAGCAGCCATCTCGACAGGGGGGCCTACGAGCAGTACTTC. It specifies CASSHLDRGAYEQYF.